This TCR beta chain was observed in a study of cytomegalovirus exposure and HLA in healthy donors. Study-level results: Most TCRs appeared rarely, but some public TCRs recurred in many donors. The study designated about 180 TCR beta chains cytomegalovirus-associated.

There were likely unrecorded immune exposures, though donors were nominally healthy when sampled. CDR3 length: 19 residues. J was trimmed by 3 bases and V by 3 bases; bases with no gene match: 15. Germline V CDR1 and CDR2: SGHRS, YFSETQ. Points on this clone: Antigen specificity is unknown.

PCR employed 60 Vbeta and 13 Jbeta primers. Assay: immunoSEQ multiplex PCR; the TCRdb copy retains only in-frame clones and omits some. This sample has about 85,000 clones, with 80% found just once. Sample: PBMCs. The J gene is TRBJ2-1, the V gene TRBV5-1; TRBD2 matches at 10 bases. The clonotype comes from a man aged 50-60 years in good health and CMV-seropositive. In nucleotides, the CDR3 is TGCGCCAGCAGCTCCTTTGGGAGCGGGAGGGCCGTCGGCTACAATGAGCAGTTCTTC. Amino acids: CASSSFGSGRAVGYNEQFF. Variable domain in full (rest from reference TRBV5-1 and TRBJ2-1): KAGVTQTPRYLIKTRGQQVTLSCSPISGHRSVSWYQQTPGQGLQFLFEYFSETQRNKGNFPGRFSGRQFSNSRSEMNVSTLELGDSALYLCASSSFGSGRAVGYNEQFFGPGTRLTVL.